This T cell receptor (beta chain) is from a study of blood T cell repertoires in COVID-19 (dated by TCRdb to about 2020). General notes on the study: The collaborator samples originated in the United States, Italy and Spain and spanned the acute and convalescent phases of COVID-19. The material from the prospective study consisted of cDNA or gDNA derived from T cells, B-cell-depleted T cells, or PBMCs. Deeply sampled blood TCRbeta repertoires from subjects exposed to, actively infected with, or recovered from COVID-19 were included in the dataset. The repertoires were released in a freely available public database intended as a resource for research on the immune response to SARS-CoV-2. Samples came from the ongoing ImmuneRACE study (first 160 participants) plus 1,254 subjects from 6 global collaborators. The sample metadata nearly always contained a de-identified subject ID, COVID-19 status, age in years and sex. Where available, HLA class I and class II types were taken from metadata supplied by the sample provider and were not determined by assay-based typing.

Trimmed from V: 5 bases; trimmed from J: 7 bases; junction bases lacking a gene match: 7. CDR1 and CDR2 were assigned from the germline V gene (reference sequence) as GTSNPN and SVGIG. There are 14 amino acids in the CDR3, from cysteine to phenylalanine inclusive. Of all the DNA, just the CDR3 is kept, 42 bases in frame from base 1. TCRbeta CDR3 regions were amplified from genomic DNA by means of the immunoSEQ Assay, a bias-controlled multiplex PCR. The authors processed their data as follows. The number of nucleated cells in each sample was estimated from the amplification of reference gene primers within the assay. Sequence reads were collapsed and filtered to measure the absolute abundance of every unique TCRbeta CDR3 rearrangement. Productive Simpson clonality was computed per sample as the square root of Simpson's diversity index over productive rearrangements. Entries here come from immuneACCESS through TCRdb and include only in-frame sequences with V and J called. Some clones fail to appear in such tables; in the studies checked, an unresolved V gene covers under half of the shortfall, and the cause of the remainder is unknown. That table gives V, J and clone size, and the DNA gave D and trimming. The sample table contains almost 350,000 clones; only one count was recorded for about nine tenths of them. Approximately 1% of the sample is taken by the ten largest.

Enrolling through a virtual design, the prospective study's participants ranged in age from about 18 to 89 years and lived across roughly 23 United States geographic areas. To assign participants to cohorts, the prospective study relied on clinical history that participants themselves reported in a screening survey and a study questionnaire. Exposed participants were defined as having been in contact with someone with a PCR-confirmed or clinician-diagnosed COVID-19 case within 2 weeks of study entry. Mobile phlebotomists in the prospective study collected whole blood, serum and a nasopharyngeal or oropharyngeal swab from every participant. Over a roughly two-month period, participants in the prospective study had the option of providing additional blood draws and questionnaires. Before DNA extraction, prospective study blood samples were shipped either frozen or at room temperature. Broader findings and caveats from the paper: The quantity of clinical and demographic metadata differed by source and by participant and was supplied without curation.

As for this clone: Its binding antigen is unknown. The record has no base qualities; no much larger clone is one base away.

The chain was built from TRBV30 and TRBJ1-6; 8 middle bases align to TRBD1. Input material: PBMCs or T cells enriched from blood (not recorded which). The source of this sequence is a woman aged 25 to 39 who had been exposed to COVID-19. The DNA is TGTGCCTGGGCCCAGGGGGCCACGAATTCACCCCTCCACTTT. Its translation reads: CAWAQGATNSPLHF. Reference TRBV30 and TRBJ1-6 genes cover what lies past the CDR3, so the full variable domain is SQTIHQWPATLVQPVGSPLSLECTVEGTSNPNLYWYRQAAGRGLQLLFYSVGIGQISSEVPQNLSASRPQDRQFILSSKKLLLSDSGFYLCAWAQGATNSPLHFGNGTRLTVT.